The rows below give T cell receptor beta chains drawn from one sample of a study of shared clonotypes between healthy human individuals. Sequencing was performed with immunoSEQ multiplex PCR; in TCRdb, only in-frame clones are kept and a portion is missing. The repertoire holds about 1,500,000 clones, with approximately 96% as singletons. The sequenced sample was naive CD4+ T cells sorted from blood. The receptors shown here come from a man aged 25-45 years in good health. Both conserved end residues are part of each CDR3. A D gene is named only where the DNA matches it firmly. Where a row states a size, it is once, few, many or the class of an expanded clone; other rows omit it.

>-|TRBD2|TRBJ2-5|TRBV5-4
CASSPPLAGGQRAQYF
TGTGCCAGCAGCCCACCGCTAGCGGGAGGGCAGAGGGCCCAGTACTTC
>-|TRBD1|TRBJ2-7|TRBV19
CASSIAGQGSYEQYF
TGTGCCAGTAGTATAGCCGGACAGGGGTCCTACGAGCAGTACTTC
>-|TRBD1|TRBJ2-5|TRBV5-1
CASSLVQGDGETQYF
TGCGCCAGCAGCCTCGTACAGGGGGACGGCGAGACCCAGTACTTC
>-|-|TRBJ1-5|TRBV28
CASSLKDGVRQPQHF
TGTGCCAGCAGTTTAAAGGATGGGGTTCGGCAGCCCCAGCATTTT
>-|TRBD1|TRBJ1-2|TRBV9
CASGGTPADRGRRGYGYTF
TGTGCCAGCGGAGGCACCCCTGCGGACAGGGGCCGCAGGGGCTATGGCTACACCTTC
>-|TRBD1|TRBJ1-3|TRBV5-1
CASRPTGGGNTIYF
TGCGCCAGCAGACCGACAGGGGGTGGAAACACCATATATTTT
>-|TRBD2|TRBJ2-5|TRBV12-5
CASGLDGGYQETQYF
TGTGCTAGTGGTTTGGACGGGGGGTACCAAGAGACCCAGTACTTC
>-|-|TRBJ2-6|TRBV6-1
CASRIHSGANVLTF
TGTGCCAGCAGGATTCACTCTGGGGCCAACGTCCTGACTTTC
>once|TRBD1|TRBJ2-5|TRBV5-4
CASSNGQGRIQETQYF
TGTGCCAGCAGCAACGGACAGGGCCGAATCCAAGAGACCCAGTACTTC
>-|TRBD2|TRBJ2-7|TRBV5-4
CASSSQREGPTGQYF
TGTGCCAGCAGCTCTCAGCGGGAGGGTCCTACGGGGCAGTACTTC
>once|-|TRBJ2-2|TRBV4-3
CASSQDFVFPEIDGELFF
TGCGCCAGCAGCCAAGATTTCGTTTTTCCCGAGATTGACGGGGAGCTGTTTTTT
>few|-|TRBJ2-2|TRBV5-1
CASSLAGQSGELFF
TGCGCCAGCAGCTTGGCTGGGCAAAGCGGGGAGCTGTTTTTT
>-|-|TRBJ2-1|TRBV5-1
CASSFGLTKDNEQFF
TGCGCCAGCAGCTTTGGATTAACGAAAGACAATGAGCAGTTCTTC
>-|TRBD2|TRBJ2-2|TRBV28
CASSPLAGGNGELFF
TGTGCCAGCAGTCCTCTAGCGGGAGGTAACGGGGAGCTGTTTTTT
>-|-|TRBJ1-5|TRBV18
CASSSRGSNQPQHF
TGTGCCAGCTCGTCCAGGGGTAGCAATCAGCCCCAGCATTTT
>-|TRBD1|TRBJ2-7|TRBV30
CAWTGGAYEQYF
TGTGCCTGGACAGGGGGAGCCTACGAGCAGTACTTC
>once|-|TRBJ2-7|TRBV29-1
CSVGLLSSYEQYF
TGCAGCGTTGGCCTGTTAAGCTCCTACGAGCAGTACTTC
>-|-|TRBJ1-5|TRBV19
CASSTAPNRRAQPQHF
TGTGCCAGTAGTACCGCCCCGAATCGGAGGGCTCAGCCCCAGCATTTT
>-|-|TRBJ2-1|TRBV5-3
CARSLSELADDYNEQFF
TGTGCCAGAAGCTTGTCAGAGTTAGCGGACGATTACAATGAGCAGTTCTTC
>few|TRBD1|TRBJ1-5|TRBV5-1
CASSFGQGSNQPQHF
TGCGCCAGCAGCTTTGGACAGGGGAGCAATCAGCCCCAGCATTTT
>-|-|TRBJ1-4|TRBV5-5
CASSLVPGNNEKLFF
TGTGCCAGCAGCTTGGTGCCCGGGAATAATGAAAAACTGTTTTTT
>-|TRBD2|TRBJ2-7|TRBV7-8
CASSFPTSGRTYDEQYF
TGTGCCAGCAGCTTCCCGACTAGCGGGAGAACCTACGACGAGCAGTACTTC
>-|-|TRBJ2-1|TRBV27
CASSFLPSSYNEQFF
TGTGCCAGCAGTTTTCTTCCAAGCTCCTACAATGAGCAGTTCTTC
>once|TRBD1|TRBJ1-5|TRBV2
CASRDRRLSNQPQHF
TGTGCCAGCCGGGACAGAAGACTTAGCAATCAGCCCCAGCATTTT
>-|-|TRBJ2-6|TRBV9
CASSSGQAGANVLTF
TGTGCCAGCAGCTCAGGGCAGGCTGGGGCCAACGTCCTGACTTTC
>-|TRBD1|TRBJ2-7|TRBV28
CASKGGTLYYEQYF
TGTGCCAGTAAAGGGGGCACCCTCTACTACGAGCAGTACTTC
>once|-|TRBJ1-4|TRBV2
CASNTSPGQSTNEKLFF
TGTGCCAGCAATACTTCCCCCGGCCAATCAACTAATGAAAAACTGTTTTTT
>-|TRBD1|TRBJ2-7|TRBV6-5
CASRLTGAGAYEQYF
TGTGCCAGCAGGTTGACAGGGGCCGGTGCCTACGAGCAGTACTTC
>-|TRBD2|TRBJ2-1|TRBV28
CASSHGTSSGNEQFF
TGTGCCAGCAGTCACGGGACTAGCTCCGGGAATGAGCAGTTCTTC
>-|-|TRBJ1-1|TRBV9
CASSARVSDRELFF
TGTGCCAGCAGCGCCCGAGTATCGGACAGAGAGCTATTCTTT
>-|-|TRBJ2-7|TRBV5-4
CASSLASLGEQYF
TGTGCCAGCAGCTTGGCTAGCCTGGGCGAGCAGTACTTC
>-|-|TRBJ1-3|TRBV27
CASSLWAGAPGNTIYF
TGTGCCAGCAGTTTATGGGCAGGGGCTCCCGGAAACACCATATATTTT
>-|TRBD2|TRBJ2-7|TRBV6-1
CASRGGTSGRYEQYF
TGTGCCAGCAGGGGCGGGACTAGCGGGCGCTACGAGCAGTACTTC
>-|-|TRBJ2-7|TRBV11-2
CASSLGGAGQYF
TGTGCCAGCAGCTTAGGCGGGGCCGGGCAGTACTTC
>-|TRBD2|TRBJ2-2|TRBV27
CASPLRTSGRQSGELFF
TGTGCCAGCCCGCTTCGGACTAGCGGGAGACAATCCGGGGAGCTGTTTTTT
>-|TRBD2|TRBJ2-3|TRBV28
CASRGGLVGRERGQYF
TGTGCCAGCAGAGGGGGACTAGTCGGAAGGGAAAGAGGGCAGTATTTT
>-|TRBD2|TRBJ2-1|TRBV5-5
CASTELAGVYNEQFF
TGTGCCAGCACGGAACTAGCGGGAGTTTACAATGAGCAGTTCTTC
>-|TRBD2|TRBJ2-5|TRBV27
CASSLEAGVRETQYF
TGTGCCAGCAGTTTAGAAGCGGGAGTCCGAGAGACCCAGTACTTC
>-|-|TRBJ2-4|TRBV9
CASSALAGENIQYF
TGTGCCAGCAGCGCCCTCGCAGGGGAAAACATTCAGTACTTC
>-|TRBD2|TRBJ2-1|TRBV5-6
CASSRGGSGNEQFF
TGTGCCAGCAGCCGGGGCGGGAGTGGGAATGAGCAGTTCTTC
>once|TRBD2|TRBJ2-7|TRBV4-3
CASSQDLLAGFYEQYF
TGCGCCAGCAGCCAAGACCTACTAGCGGGATTCTACGAGCAGTACTTC
>-|-|TRBJ2-4|TRBV29-1
CSARQALDIQYF
TGCAGCGCCCGACAGGCTCTTGACATTCAGTACTTC
>-|-|TRBJ1-1|TRBV5-8
CASSVIPMNRESDTEAFF
TGTGCCAGCAGCGTGATTCCGATGAACAGGGAAAGCGACACTGAAGCTTTCTTT
>-|-|TRBJ1-3|TRBV6-5
CASSGGHNSGNTIYF
TGTGCCAGCAGTGGGGGACATAACTCTGGAAACACCATATATTTT
>-|-|TRBJ1-1|TRBV2
CASSGGGWDTEAFF
TGTGCCAGCAGTGGGGGGGGTTGGGACACTGAAGCTTTCTTT
>-|TRBD2|TRBJ2-2|TRBV9
CASSVAVAGGDGGELFF
TGTGCCAGCAGCGTAGCAGTAGCGGGAGGAGACGGCGGGGAGCTGTTTTTT
>-|-|TRBJ2-7|TRBV7-2
CASSLGDSYEQYF
TGTGCCAGCAGCCTCGGGGACTCCTACGAGCAGTACTTC
>-|-|TRBJ2-7|TRBV11-2
CASSLVRGRPYYEQYF
TGTGCCAGCAGCTTAGTTCGGGGGAGGCCTTACTACGAGCAGTACTTC
>-|TRBD2|TRBJ2-5|TRBV28
CASRTSGRAEETQYF
TGTGCCAGCCGGACTAGCGGGAGGGCCGAGGAGACCCAGTACTTC
>-|-|TRBJ2-7|TRBV6-1
CASSFIRVEQYF
TGTGCCAGCAGCTTTATACGGGTCGAGCAGTACTTC
>-|-|TRBJ2-7|TRBV4-3
CASSLRTSYYEQYF
TGCGCCAGCAGCCTCCGGACGTCCTACTACGAGCAGTACTTC
>-|-|TRBJ1-1|TRBV15
CATSRGRSDGDTEAFF
TGTGCCACCAGCAGGGGGCGGTCTGACGGAGACACTGAAGCTTTCTTT
>-|-|TRBJ1-2|TRBV6-5
CASSRGAHGYTF
TGTGCCAGCAGCCGGGGGGCCCATGGCTACACCTTC
>-|-|TRBJ2-2|TRBV2
CASRREKPGELFF
TGTGCCAGCCGCAGGGAGAAACCCGGGGAGCTGTTTTTT
>-|-|TRBJ2-1|TRBV6-1
CASSAGWVTYNEQFF
TGTGCCAGCAGCGCAGGGTGGGTAACATACAATGAGCAGTTCTTC
>-|TRBD2|TRBJ2-1|TRBV7-3
CASSLSGSSYNEQFF
TGTGCCAGCAGCCTTAGCGGGAGCTCCTACAATGAGCAGTTCTTC